This T cell receptor beta chain derives from a study of OX40 agonist ivuxolimab in advanced cancers. Study information: Partial responses were recorded for three patients, including one with hepatocellular carcinoma and two with cutaneous melanoma. Findings and limits, study-wide: Within 6 weeks, CD4+ and CD8+ blood T cells expanded clonally at 0.1 to 3.0 mg/kg. CD4+ T cells averaged fewer expanded clones than CD8+ T cells.

Germline values: CDR1 MNHNS, CDR2 SASEGT. The CDR3 is 13 amino acids. V gave up 2 bases and J gave up 2 bases, with 5 bases separating them. With regard to this clone: Antigen: not known.

Assay used: immunoSEQ multiplex PCR; TCRdb lists only in-frame clones, some missing. The sample shows 50,000 to 65,000 clones, 81% of them seen only once. The rearrangement uses TRBV6-1 and TRBJ2-3; D not certain. This receptor was identified in an adult with an advanced solid tumor such as melanoma, head and neck, liver or kidney cancer. This specimen was CD4+ or CD8+ T cells sorted from blood, taken in a trial of the OX40 agonist ivuxolimab. CDR3 sequence: CASSEPTTDTQYF. The CDR3 DNA sequence: TGTGCCAGCAGTGAACCGACCACAGATACGCAGTATTTT.